This T cell receptor beta chain was sequenced for a study of long-term antiretroviral therapy in people with HIV. Study-wide background: First collections came about a decade before the 2015 immediate-ART recommendation.

The V gene end was trimmed by 3 bases and the J gene end by 3 bases; junction bases not matched to a gene: 8. Germline V lookup: CDR1 LGHNT, CDR2 FRNRAP. The CDR3 loop spans 15 amino acids. Details on this clone: What it recognizes is unknown.

Version v3.0 of the immunoSEQ assay was performed at survey level. TCRdb's table, derived via immunoSEQ multiplex PCR, lists solely in-frame clones and lacks some. The sample holds about 33,000 clones, over 60% seen once. Each donor provided at least one pre-ART PBMC sample and at least two post-ART PBMC samples. The study, taken as a whole, reports: It was observed that HIV repertoires exhibited narrower CDR3 length ranges than controls. Clones that expanded before ART (that is, prior to treatment) dominated the repertoire at all time points.

The source material was unsorted PBMCs, sampled 2 years after starting antiretroviral therapy. The chain combines TRBV12-5 with TRBJ2-7; TRBD2 aligns across 7 bases. The source is a woman in her forties or fifties with HIV. The CDR3 DNA reads TGTGCTAGTGGTTTAACAACTATAGCGGGCTACGAGCAGTACGTC. This encodes CASGLTTIAGYEQYV.